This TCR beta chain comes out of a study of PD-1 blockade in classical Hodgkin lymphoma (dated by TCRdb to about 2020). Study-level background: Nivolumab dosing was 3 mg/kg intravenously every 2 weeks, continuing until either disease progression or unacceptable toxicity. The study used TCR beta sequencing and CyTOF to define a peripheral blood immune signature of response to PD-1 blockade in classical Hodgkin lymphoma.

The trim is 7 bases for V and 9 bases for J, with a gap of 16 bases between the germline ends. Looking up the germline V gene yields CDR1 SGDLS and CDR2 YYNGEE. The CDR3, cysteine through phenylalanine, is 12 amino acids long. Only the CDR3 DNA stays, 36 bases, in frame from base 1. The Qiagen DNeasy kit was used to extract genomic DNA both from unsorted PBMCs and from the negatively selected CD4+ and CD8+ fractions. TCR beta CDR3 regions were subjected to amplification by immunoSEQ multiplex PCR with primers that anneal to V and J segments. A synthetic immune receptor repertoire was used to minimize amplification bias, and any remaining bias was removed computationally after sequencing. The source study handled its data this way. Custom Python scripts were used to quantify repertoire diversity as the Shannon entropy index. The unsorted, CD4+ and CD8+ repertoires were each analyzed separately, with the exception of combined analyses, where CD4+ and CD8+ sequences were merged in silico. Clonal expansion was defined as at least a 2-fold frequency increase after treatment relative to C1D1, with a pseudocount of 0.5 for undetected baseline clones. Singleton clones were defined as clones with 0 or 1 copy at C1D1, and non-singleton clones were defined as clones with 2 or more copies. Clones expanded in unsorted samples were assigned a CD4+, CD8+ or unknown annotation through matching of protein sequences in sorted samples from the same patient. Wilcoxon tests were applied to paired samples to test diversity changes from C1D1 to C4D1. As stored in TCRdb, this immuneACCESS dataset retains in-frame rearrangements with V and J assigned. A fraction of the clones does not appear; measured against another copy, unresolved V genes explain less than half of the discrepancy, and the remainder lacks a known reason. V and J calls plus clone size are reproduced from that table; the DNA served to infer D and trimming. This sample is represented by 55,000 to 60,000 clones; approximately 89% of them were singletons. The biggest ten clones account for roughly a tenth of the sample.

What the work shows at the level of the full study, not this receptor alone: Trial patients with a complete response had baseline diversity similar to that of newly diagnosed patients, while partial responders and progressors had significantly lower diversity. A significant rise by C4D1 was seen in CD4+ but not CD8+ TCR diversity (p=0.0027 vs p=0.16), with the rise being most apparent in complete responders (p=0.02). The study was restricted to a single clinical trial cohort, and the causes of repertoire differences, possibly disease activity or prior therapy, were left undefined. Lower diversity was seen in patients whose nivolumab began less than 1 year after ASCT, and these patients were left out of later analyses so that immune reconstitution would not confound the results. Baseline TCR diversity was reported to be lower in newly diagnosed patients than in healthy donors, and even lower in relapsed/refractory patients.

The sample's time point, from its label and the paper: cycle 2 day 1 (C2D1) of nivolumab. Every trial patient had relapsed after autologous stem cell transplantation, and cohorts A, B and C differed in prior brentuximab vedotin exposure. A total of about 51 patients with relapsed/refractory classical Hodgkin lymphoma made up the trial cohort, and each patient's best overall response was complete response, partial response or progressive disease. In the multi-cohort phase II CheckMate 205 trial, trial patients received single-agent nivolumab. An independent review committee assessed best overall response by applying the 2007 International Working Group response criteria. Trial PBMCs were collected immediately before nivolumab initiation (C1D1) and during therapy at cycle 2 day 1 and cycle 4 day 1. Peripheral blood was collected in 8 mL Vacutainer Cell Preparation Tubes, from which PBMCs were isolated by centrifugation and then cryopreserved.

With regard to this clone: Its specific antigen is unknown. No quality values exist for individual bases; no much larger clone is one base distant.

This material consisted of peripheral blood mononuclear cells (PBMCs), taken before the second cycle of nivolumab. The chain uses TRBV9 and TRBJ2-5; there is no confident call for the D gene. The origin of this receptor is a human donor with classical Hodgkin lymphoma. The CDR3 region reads CASGPGFGPQYF. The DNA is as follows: TGTGCCAGCGGGCCGGGCTTTGGCCCCCAGTACTTC.